This T cell receptor (beta chain) derives from a study of identical twins. Per the germline V gene, CDR1 is SEHNR and CDR2 is FQNEAQ (reference sequence). With 4 bases clipped from V and 4 bases from J, the junction kept 11 bases outside the gene matches. This CDR3 region has 17 residues. TCRdb recomputed calls from the 5' RACE reads with MiXCR, one row per CDR3 protein. The sample lists 640,000 or so distinct CDR3 sequences, 5.5% to 6.5% occurring once. Only a few counts were recorded for this clonotype. The source material was naive T cells sorted from blood. The chain couples TRBV7-9 to TRBJ2-1, with 9 bases that match TRBD2. This clonotype originated in a man aged 18 to 30 in good health. DNA of the CDR3: TGTGCCAGCAGCTCCATAGCGGGAGTGCTATATTACAATGAGCAGTTCTTC. It yields the protein CASSSIAGVLYYNEQFF. Looking up the rest from reference TRBV7-9 and TRBJ2-1 gives the full variable domain: DTGVSQNPRHKITKRGQNVTFRCDPISEHNRLYWYRQTLGQGPEFLTYFQNEAQLEKSRLLSDRFSAERPKGSFSTLEIQRTEQGDSAMYLCASSSIAGVLYYNEQFFGPGTRLTVL.